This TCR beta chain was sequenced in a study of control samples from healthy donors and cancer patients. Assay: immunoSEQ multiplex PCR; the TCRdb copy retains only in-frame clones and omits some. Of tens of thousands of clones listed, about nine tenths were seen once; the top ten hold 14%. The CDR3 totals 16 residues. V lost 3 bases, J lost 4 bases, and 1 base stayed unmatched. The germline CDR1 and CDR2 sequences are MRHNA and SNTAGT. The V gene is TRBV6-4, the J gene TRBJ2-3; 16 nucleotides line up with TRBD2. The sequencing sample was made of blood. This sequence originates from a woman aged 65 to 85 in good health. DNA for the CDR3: TGTGCCAGCAGTGAGGGACTAGCGGGAGGGCCAGATACGCAGTATTTT. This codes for CASSEGLAGGPDTQYF.